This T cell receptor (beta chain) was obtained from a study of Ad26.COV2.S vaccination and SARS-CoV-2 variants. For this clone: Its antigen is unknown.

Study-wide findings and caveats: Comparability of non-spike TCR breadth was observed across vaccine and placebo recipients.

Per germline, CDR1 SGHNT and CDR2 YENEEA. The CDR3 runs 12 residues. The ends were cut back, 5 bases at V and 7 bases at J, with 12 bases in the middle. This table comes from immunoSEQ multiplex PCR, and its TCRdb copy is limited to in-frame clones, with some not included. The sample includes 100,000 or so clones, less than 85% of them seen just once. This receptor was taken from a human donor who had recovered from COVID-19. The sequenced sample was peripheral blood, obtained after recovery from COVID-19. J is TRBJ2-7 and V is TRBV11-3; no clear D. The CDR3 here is CASSPPSGEQYF. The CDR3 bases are TGTGCCAGCAGCCCGCCTTCCGGTGAGCAGTACTTC.